This note documents a single T cell receptor (beta chain) sequence. Its antigen is still unknown. Trimming took off 4 bases at V and 4 bases at J, with 10 bases between the two ends. The CDR3 loop spans 13 amino acids. Germline V gene lookup returns CDR1 SGHDN and CDR2 FVKESK. This PCR relied on a set of 60 Vbeta primers and 13 Jbeta primers. TCRdb's copy holds only in-frame clones and misses some; the assay was immunoSEQ multiplex PCR. Of 75,000 to 90,000 clones listed, more than 70% are singletons. This entry is derived from a study of cytomegalovirus exposure and HLA in healthy donors. General study points: CMV antigen specificity of a few CMV-associated chains was confirmed in vitro. Sequencing likely caused a cluster of highly shared sequence variants.

This sequence was found in a man between 60 and 75 years old in good health and CMV-seronegative. The sequencing input was PBMCs. This sequence joins TRBV14 and TRBJ1-2; D perhaps matches TRBD1 (5 bases). In nucleotides, the CDR3 is TGTGCCAGCAGCCCAGACAGTTTCTATGGCTACACCTTC. This gives the protein CASSPDSFYGYTF.